This T cell receptor (beta chain) originates from a study of blood T cells in healthy people across ages. This clonotype was seen a few times. Per the germline V gene, CDR1 is LNHNV and CDR2 is YYDKDF (reference sequence). The V end lost 1 base, the J end lost 3 bases, and 12 bases lay between the germline ends. CDR3 length equals 16 residues. Then a second PCR, running about 6 to 12 cycles, was carried out with a sample-barcoded 5' primer and a J-beta primer mix. A template-switch adaptor that had 12 random nucleotides put a tag on each cDNA molecule. TCRdb itself ran the 5' RACE reads through MiXCR, one entry per CDR3 protein. The sample comprises hundreds of thousands of distinct CDR3 sequences, less than 25% of which are singletons, and 7.5% to 9% rests with the top ten. The same sample was also used in a study of T cells of mothers and their children.

The V call is TRBV15, the J call TRBJ1-4; D call uncertain. Sequencing was done on a sample of blood. This receptor was taken from a boy between 10 and 17 years old in good health. CDR3: CATSRGPRGANEKLFF. CDR3 DNA: TGTGCCACCAGCAGAGGACCCCGGGGAGCTAATGAAAAACTGTTTTTT.